Presented here are 32 T cell receptor gamma chains from one specimen sequenced in a study of gammadelta T cells in human blood. TCRdb made new clone calls on the RT-PCR reads using CATT. The sample includes about 180 gamma-chain clones, roughly 1.7% of them seen just once. Sequencing used non-Vgamma9Vdelta2 gamma-delta T cells from adult blood. The source of these receptors is a human donor.

As concerns this clone: TCRdb assigns this DNA the protein of a much larger clone, which departs from its translation at residue 7; this likely reflects a read error, and the protein shown comes from translating the DNA. J is TRGJ1 or TRGJ2 and V is TRGV9. J was trimmed by 1 base and V by 2 bases; bases with no gene match: 8. The V gene's germline CDR1 is GITISATS and CDR2 ISYDGTV (reference sequence). The CDR3 length is 15 residues. CDR3 protein: CALWEARPNYYKKLF. CDR3 DNA: TGTGCCTTGTGGGAGGCCCGTCCCAATTATTATAAGAAACTCTTT.

This clone was detected only a few times. TCRdb assigns this DNA the protein of a much larger clone, which departs from its translation at residue 6; this likely reflects a read error, and the protein shown comes from translating the DNA. V gene TRGV8 combines with J gene TRGJ1 or TRGJ2. Germline-derived CDR1 and CDR2 are VENAVY and YDSYNSRV. V shed 3 bases and J 5 bases; nucleotides not matched to a gene: 19. This CDR3 is built from 17 residues. Here the CDR3 reads CATWDGSGYGFDYKKLF. In nucleotides, the CDR3 is TGTGCCACCTGGGATGGTAGCGGTTATGGGTTTGATTATAAGAAACTCTTT.

This clone came up a few times. The TCRdb record carries a much larger clone's protein, which differs from this DNA's translation at residue 6; a read error is the likely cause, and the protein listed here is the DNA translation. This sequence joins TRGV4 and TRGJ1 or TRGJ2. Trimming took 2 bases from V and 5 from J; bases not matched to a gene: 6. Germline values: CDR1 EGSTGY, CDR2 YDSYTSSV. CDR3 size: 13 residues. CDR3 sequence: CATWDVPNYKKLF. In nucleotides, the CDR3 is TGTGCCACCTGGGATGTGCCGAATTATAAGAAACTCTTT.

This clone was counted between two and nine times. A read error is likely here: a far larger clone is one base away. The J gene is TRGJP1, the V gene TRGV5P. TRGV5P is described as a pseudogene. The CDR3 has 18 amino acids. This CDR3 reads CATWIPASSINTGWFKIF. The CDR3 DNA sequence: TGTGCCACCTGGATTCCTGCTTCCTCCATAAACACTGGTTGGTTCAAGATATTT.

About this clone: Given a far larger clone just one base away, this is likely a sequencing read error. The sample carries other DNA sequences with the same CDR3. A V gene of TRGV4 was called, but no J gene was assigned. Germline-derived CDR1 and CDR2 are EGSTGY and YDSYTSSV. The CDR3 covers 14 residues. CDR3: CATWDGTTGWFKIF. In DNA, the CDR3 is TGTGCCACCTGGGATGGGACCACTGGTTGGTTTAAGATATTT.

This clone was counted between two and nine times. TCRdb's protein, taken from a much larger clone, differs from this DNA's translation at residue 5, likely owing to a read error; the protein displayed comes from the DNA. The chain links TRGV4 to TRGJ1 or TRGJ2. CDR1 is EGSTGY, CDR2 YDSYTSSV, per germline. The CDR3 spans 16 residues. The junction had 17 bases not matched to a gene; V was cut back by 4 bases and J by 5 bases. The CDR3 region is CATWEGFFWCNYKKLF. In nucleotides, the CDR3 is TGTGCCACCTGGGAGGGGTTTTTCTGGTGTAATTATAAGAAACTCTTT.

This clone ranks as medium-sized. J is TRGJP and V is TRGV8. V was pared by 3 bases and J by 4 bases, with 0 bases of the junction left unmatched. The germline V gene has CDR1 VENAVY and CDR2 YDSYNSRV. The CDR3 is made up of 15 amino acids. The CDR3 coding sequence is TGTGCCACCTGGGATCAAGAGTTGGGCAAAAAAATCAAGGTATTT. Protein sequence: CATWDQELGKKIKVF.

By frequency in the sample, this clone is large. The chain is built from TRGV8 and TRGJ1 or TRGJ2. Germline CDR1 reads VENAVY; CDR2 reads YDSYNSRV. V dropped 5 bases and J dropped 3; count of bases not matched to a gene: 10. CDR3 length: 14 amino acids. The CDR3 region has the DNA TGTGCCACCTGGGCCCACTCCCTTTATTATAAGAAACTCTTT. It codes for CATWAHSLYYKKLF.

This clone is hyperexpanded. This sample includes further DNA sequences coding for the same CDR3. The chain uses TRGV8 and TRGJP1. From germline, CDR1 is VENAVY and CDR2 YDSYNSRV. The CDR3 is made up of 18 amino acids. Germline trimming cut 6 bases from V and 4 bases from J; bases unmatched to any gene: 20. The CDR3 DNA follows: TGTGCCACCTGGATTCCTGCTTCCTCTATAAACACTGGTTGGTTCAAGATATTT. Translating it yields CATWIPASSINTGWFKIF.

With respect to this clone: This DNA translates differently at residue 5 from the TCRdb protein, which is that of a much larger clone; a read error is likely, and the protein shown is the DNA's own translation. The chain joins TRGV3 to TRGJ1 or TRGJ2. The J segment lost 9 bases and the V segment lost 6 bases, leaving 5 bases of the junction unmatched. This CDR3 is built from 10 residues. Germline V gives CDR1 VTNTFY, CDR2 YDVSTARD (reference sequence). The CDR3 DNA follows: TGTGCCACCTGGAAAAGTAAGAAACTCTTT. This translates into CATWKSKKLF.

This clone turned up a few times. The protein recorded in TCRdb matches a much larger clone and deviates from this DNA's translation at residue 3, suggesting a read error; the protein here is obtained by translating the DNA. J is TRGJ1 or TRGJ2 and V is TRGV10. TRGV10 is annotated as an ORF whose role is uncertain. The CDR3 sequence is 15 residues long. Here the CDR3 reads CATWDYRFHYYKKLF. As DNA, the CDR3 is TGTGCTACGTGGGATTATAGATTCCATTATTATAAGAAACTCTTT.

As to this clone: With only one base between it and a far larger clone, this is likely a read error. Other DNA variants within this sample encode the same CDR3. The rearrangement uses TRGV8 and TRGJ1 or TRGJ2. The CDR3 has 17 residues. From germline, CDR1 is VENAVY and CDR2 YDSYNSRV. The CDR3 DNA follows: TGTGCTACCTGGGATAGTAGCGGTTATGGGTTTGATTATAAGAAACTCTTT. Amino acid sequence: CATWDSSGYGFDYKKLF.

This clone came up a few times. The protein given by TCRdb reflects a much larger clone and differs at residue 4 from this DNA's translation, likely from a read error; the protein shown is the DNA's translation. The chain carries TRGV3 and TRGJ1 or TRGJ2. The CDR3 loop spans 10 amino acids. Germline CDR1 VTNTFY, CDR2 YDVSTARD (reference sequence). The CDR3 DNA reads TGTGCCACCGGGGAAAGTAAGAAACTCTTT. Protein: CATGESKKLF.

As regards this clone: TCRdb shows a much larger clone's protein in place of this DNA's translation, and the two differ at residue 12, likely through a read error; the protein shown is translated from the DNA. The chain combines TRGV8 with TRGJP1. This CDR3 is built from 13 residues. CDR1 is VENAVY, CDR2 YDSYNSRV, per germline. The chain's CDR3 is CATWDTTGWFKTF. In nucleotides, the CDR3 is TGTGCCACCTGGGATACCACTGGTTGGTTCAAGACATTT.

By proportion, this clone is large. Other DNA sequences from this sample encode an identical CDR3 as well. The gene calls are TRGV10 and TRGJP1. TRGV10 is an ORF, with its function uncertain. The CDR3 sequence is 15 residues long. Unmatched junction bases numbered 7, after V lost 8 bases and J lost 0 bases. CDR3 coding DNA: TGTGCTGCGTGGGATCAATATACCACTGGTTGGTTCAAGATATTT. This translates into CAAWDQYTTGWFKIF.

Details on this clone: The likely explanation is a read error, given a far larger clone one base away. This chain uses TRGV9 with TRGJ1 or TRGJ2. The CDR3 spans 11 residues. The V gene's germline CDR1 is GITISATS and CDR2 ISYDGTV (reference sequence). In DNA form, the CDR3 reads TGTGCATTGTGGGGTTATTATAAGAAACTCTTT. Translated: CALWGYYKKLF.

A remark on this clone: The protein in TCRdb stems from a much larger clone and differs at residue 5 from this DNA's translation, likely a read error; here the protein is translated from the DNA. The chain links TRGV3 to TRGJ1 or TRGJ2. CDR1 and CDR2 (germline): VTNTFY, YDVSTARD (reference sequence). This CDR3 is 12 amino acids long. Unmatched junction bases numbered 5, after V lost 6 bases and J lost 3 bases. CDR3 loop: CATWHAYYKKLF. The CDR3 coding sequence is TGTGCCACCTGGCACGCTTATTATAAGAAACTCTTT.

A note on this clone: This DNA translates differently at residue 12 from the TCRdb protein, which is that of a much larger clone; a read error is likely, and the protein shown is the DNA's own translation. The V gene is TRGV8, the J gene TRGJ1 or TRGJ2. This CDR3 contains 17 residues. Germline V gene sequence: CDR1 VENAVY, CDR2 YDSYNSRV. J gave up 6 bases and V 1 base, and 18 bases lay outside the gene matches. The CDR3 region is CATWDSSGYGFVYKKLF. The CDR3 nucleotides are TGTGCCACCTGGGATAGTAGCGGTTATGGGTTTGTTTATAAGAAACTCTTT.

This clone was seen only a few times. TCRdb has a much larger clone's protein, which differs at residue 13 from the translation of this DNA, likely because of a read error; what is shown is the protein translated from the DNA. The V gene is TRGV10, the J gene TRGJP1. TRGV10 falls under the ORF class, with uncertain function. CDR3 length equals 16 residues. CDR3 in DNA: TGTGCTGCGTGGGATAAGTTGTTGGCCACTGGTTGGCTCAAGATATTT. Translated, it gives CAAWDKLLATGWLKIF.

This clone is judged hyperexpanded. This rearrangement joins TRGV9 to TRGJ1 or TRGJ2. CDR3 size: 14 residues. Germline V gives CDR1 GITISATS, CDR2 ISYDGTV (reference sequence). The junction had 11 bases not matched to a gene; V was cut back by 3 bases and J by 6 bases. The CDR3 spells CALWELVMRYKKLF. In nucleotides, the CDR3 is TGTGCCTTGTGGGAGTTGGTAATGCGTTATAAGAAACTCTTT.

Only a few counts were recorded for this clone. TCRdb's protein, taken from a much larger clone, differs from this DNA's translation at residue 3, likely owing to a read error; the protein displayed comes from the DNA. The rearrangement uses TRGV4 and TRGJ1 or TRGJ2. The CDR3 has 13 amino acids. Germline CDR1 and CDR2: EGSTGY and YDSYTSSV. Written as DNA, the CDR3 is TGTGCCGCCTGGGATGGACTTTATTATAAGAAACTCTTT. Translation: CAAWDGLYYKKLF.

This clone was seen a handful of times. The protein TCRdb gives is from a much larger clone and does not agree with this DNA's translation at residue 7, likely a read error; the protein shown here comes from the DNA. This sequence joins TRGV10 and TRGJP1. TRGV10 is known as an ORF, though its function is uncertain. J gave up 0 bases and V 8 bases, and 7 bases lay outside the gene matches. The CDR3 contains 15 residues. CDR3 nucleotide sequence: TGTGCTGCGTGGGATCAAGATACCACTGGTTGGTTCAAGATATTT. Its protein product is CAAWDQDTTGWFKIF.

This clone showed up just a few times. A far larger clone differs by one base, so this is likely a read error. The same CDR3 can be traced to other DNA sequences in this sample. V is TRGV2 and J is TRGJ1 or TRGJ2. CDR1 is EGSNGY, CDR2 YDSYNSKV, per germline. The CDR3 totals 14 residues. In DNA, the CDR3 is TGTGCCACATGGGACGTGCCTAATTATTATAAGAAACTCTTT. Protein product: CATWDVPNYYKKLF.

On this clone itself: TCRdb shows a much larger clone's protein in place of this DNA's translation, and the two differ at residue 3, likely through a read error; the protein shown is translated from the DNA. The chain carries TRGV5 and TRGJ1 or TRGJ2. Germline V gene lookup returns CDR1 VINAFY and CDR2 YDVSNSKD. The CDR3 has 11 residues. CDR3 sequence: CAAWDRRKKLF. CDR3 in DNA: TGTGCCGCCTGGGACAGGAGGAAGAAACTCTTT.

By share, this clone ranks as large (0.1 to 1%). The J gene is TRGJ1 or TRGJ2, the V gene TRGV4. After removal of 0 bases from V and 5 bases from J, the junction contained 13 bases not matched to a gene. The germline gives CDR1 EGSTGY, CDR2 YDSYTSSV. The CDR3 sequence is 16 residues long. CDR3 protein: CATWDGFFWCNYKKLF. DNA for the CDR3: TGTGCCACCTGGGATGGGTTTTTCTGGTGTAATTATAAGAAACTCTTT.

Remarks on this clone: TCRdb assigns this DNA the protein of a much larger clone, which departs from its translation at residue 3; this likely reflects a read error, and the protein shown comes from translating the DNA. The chain combines TRGV10 with TRGJP1. TRGV10 is an ORF for which the function is uncertain. The CDR3 covers 16 residues. The DNA of the CDR3 is TGTGCTGTGTGGGATAAGTTGTTGGCCACTGGTTGGTTCAAGATATTT. It is translated as CAVWDKLLATGWFKIF.

The table lists this clone with a few counts. The protein held in TCRdb is that of a much larger clone and does not match this DNA's translation at residue 5, likely because of a read error; the protein shown is translated from the DNA. J is TRGJ1 or TRGJ2 and V is TRGV9. Trimming at V came to 4 bases and at J to 3 bases, leaving 0 bases not matched to a gene. CDR1 and CDR2 from the germline V gene are GITISATS and ISYDGTV (reference sequence). The CDR3 is 11 amino acids. The CDR3 is CALWDYYKKLF. The CDR3 DNA is TGTGCCTTGTGGGATTATTATAAGAAACTCTTT.

In this sample, this clone turned up a few times. TCRdb lists the protein of a much larger clone for this DNA, which differs at residue 7, so this is likely a read error; the protein given here is translated from the DNA itself. J is TRGJP1 and V is TRGV8. The CDR3 runs to 18 residues. V dropped 6 bases and J dropped 4; count of bases not matched to a gene: 20. The germline V gene has CDR1 VENAVY and CDR2 YDSYNSRV. For the CDR3, the DNA is TGTGCCACCTGGATTCCTACTTCCTCTATAAACACTGGTTGGTTCAAGATATTT. Its protein is CATWIPTSSINTGWFKIF.

This clone was counted between two and nine times. This is likely an artifact of a read error, given a far larger clone one base away. The chain carries TRGV4 and TRGJ1 or TRGJ2. The V gene's germline CDR1 is EGSTGY and CDR2 YDSYTSSV. This CDR3 has 14 amino acids. After removal of 0 bases from V and 5 bases from J, the junction contained 7 bases not matched to a gene. CDR3 sequence (DNA): TGTGCCACCTGGGATGGGGGCGAAGATTATAAGAAACTCTTT. Amino acid sequence: CATWDGGEDYKKLF.

This clone rates as hyperexpanded. This chain links TRGV4 with TRGJP1. The CDR3 is 14 residues long. Germline lookup yields CDR1 EGSTGY and CDR2 YDSYTSSV. V trimming: 0 bases; J trimming: 2 bases; junction bases outside the gene matches: 0. The CDR3 DNA sequence: TGTGCCACCTGGGATGGGACCACTGGTTGGTTCAAGATATTT. This codes for CATWDGTTGWFKIF.

As regards this clone: This sequence is one base from a far larger clone and is likely a read error. Other DNA sequences in this sample translate to the same CDR3. The chain is built from TRGV4 and TRGJP1. The J gene, missing from TCRdb, was assigned here through DNA to germline matching. Germline assignment: CDR1 EGSTGY and CDR2 YDSYTSSV. CDR3 length: 14 residues. CDR3 amino acids: CATWDGTTGWFKIF. The CDR3 bases are TGTGCCACCTGGGATGGGACCACCGGTTGGTTCAAGATATTT.

As for this clone: The protein TCRdb gives is from a much larger clone and does not agree with this DNA's translation at residue 11, likely a read error; the protein shown here comes from the DNA. The gene calls are TRGV9 and TRGJ1 or TRGJ2. The V gene's germline CDR1 is GITISATS and CDR2 ISYDGTV (reference sequence). The CDR3 length is 13 residues. Here the CDR3 DNA reads TGTGCCTTGTGGGCCAAAGGCGGTTATAAGAACCTCTTT. Protein sequence: CALWAKGGYKNLF.